The 8 T cell receptor beta chains below all came from one sample that was sequenced in a study of T-cell reconstitution after alpha-beta-depleted transplantation in children. Unique molecular identifiers tagged the TCRbeta library. TCRdb used MiXCR to reprocess the PCR reads, holding one entry per CDR3 protein. The repertoire holds 700,000 or so distinct CDR3 sequences, with 13% as singletons. The sample was PBMCs, taken before TCRalphabeta/CD19-depleted stem cell transplant. The receptor source for this set is a girl aged 2 to 10 with congenital amegakaryocytic thrombocytopenia, due to receive a stem cell transplant.

This clonotype was seen only a few times. The V gene is TRBV5-5, the J gene TRBJ1-1; a possible D gene is TRBD1 (5 bases). This CDR3 has 13 amino acids. V lost 2 bases, J lost 5 bases, and 10 bases lay in between. Germline V CDR1 and CDR2: SGHKS, YYEKEE (reference sequence). The CDR3 loop reads CASSFREGTEAFF. The CDR3 nucleotides are TGTGCCAGCAGCTTTCGGGAGGGGACTGAAGCTTTCTTT.

The chain carries TRBV15 and TRBJ2-7; 7 positions match TRBD1. The CDR3 is made up of 12 amino acids. The junction had 2 bases not matched to a gene; V was cut back by 5 bases and J by 4 bases. The V gene's germline CDR1 is LNHNV and CDR2 YYDKDF (reference sequence). This CDR3 reads CATSATGYEQYF. CDR3 coding DNA: TGTGCCACCAGCGCGACAGGGTACGAGCAGTACTTC.

This clonotype was found many times. V is TRBV20-1 and J is TRBJ2-3, with TRBD2 identical over 8 bases. The junction had 10 bases not matched to a gene; V was cut back by 0 bases and J by 2 bases. The CDR3 loop spans 17 amino acids. Germline CDR1 DFQATT, CDR2 SNEGSKA (reference sequence). The CDR3 spells CSAREGGRSRYTDTQYF. In nucleotides, the CDR3 is TGCAGTGCTAGAGAGGGCGGGAGGTCGAGGTACACAGATACGCAGTATTTT.

The table lists this clonotype with many counts. The rearrangement links TRBV5-1 to TRBJ1-2; D unclear. Germline V gene lookup returns CDR1 SGHRS and CDR2 YFSETQ. The CDR3 is made up of 14 amino acids. V gave up 1 base and J gave up 3 bases, with 10 bases separating them. The CDR3 DNA is TGCGCCAGCAGCTTGCGCGTCCCAGACTATGGCTACACCTTC. This translates into CASSLRVPDYGYTF. Combining the CDR3 with reference TRBV5-1 and TRBJ1-2 gives the whole variable domain KAGVTQTPRYLIKTRGQQVTLSCSPISGHRSVSWYQQTPGQGLQFLFEYFSETQRNKGNFPGRFSGRQFSNSRSEMNVSTLELGDSALYLCASSLRVPDYGYTFGSGTRLTVV.

This clonotype was observed many times. This sequence joins TRBV5-1 and TRBJ2-1, with 8 bases matching TRBD2. V lost 4 bases and J lost 7; bases outside the gene matches: 16. This CDR3 contains 17 residues. Germline V gene lookup returns CDR1 SGHRS and CDR2 YFSETQ. The CDR3 DNA reads as TGCGCCAGCAGCCCACCGGTGCTCCGACTAGCGCTAAATGAGCAGTTCTTC. Translating it yields CASSPPVLRLALNEQFF.

The table lists this clonotype with a few counts. J is TRBJ2-1 and V is TRBV5-1, with no clear D. The germline V gene has CDR1 SGHRS and CDR2 YFSETQ. The CDR3 is 15 residues long. Trimming removed 1 base at V and 6 bases at J, with 14 bases between. CDR3 residues: CASSLFYGQGNEQFF. In DNA form, the CDR3 reads TGCGCCAGCAGCTTGTTCTACGGCCAAGGCAATGAGCAGTTCTTC.

This chain links TRBV10-3 with TRBJ2-7, with D tentatively TRBD1 (6 bases). Trimming removed 2 bases from V and 6 bases from J, with 20 bases in between. CDR1 and CDR2 from the germline V gene are ENHRY and SYGVKD. The CDR3 is 16 amino acids. The DNA for the CDR3 is TGTGCCATCAGTGAGGGGGGCCCGCCGGAGTTTACCGAGCAGTACTTC. Protein sequence: CAISEGGPPEFTEQYF.

The sample holds many counts of this clonotype. The chain links TRBV29-1 to TRBJ1-4; tentatively, D is TRBD1 (5 bases). V was pared by 7 bases and J by 7 bases, with 13 bases between. This CDR3 is built from 12 residues. Germline V gives CDR1 SQVTM, CDR2 ANQGSEA. The CDR3, as DNA: TGCAGCGCCCCAGGGCCGGGTGAAAAACTGTTTTTT. This sequence encodes CSAPGPGEKLFF.